This T cell receptor (beta chain) emerged from a study of memory CD4+ T cells and cytomegalovirus serostatus. Across the whole study: Of the healthy Belgian adults, 9 or 10 were CMV seropositive and about 24 seronegative.

This CDR3 comprises 14 residues. The V and J ends lost 5 bases and 7 bases, in that order; junction bases with no gene match: 5. Germline values: CDR1 SEHNR, CDR2 FQNEAQ (reference sequence). The sort gate was single viable CD3+CD4+CD8-CD45RO+ cells for memory CD4+ T cells. Clones were sequenced by immunoSEQ multiplex PCR, and TCRdb holds only the in-frame ones, with some missing. Of 48,000 or so clones in the sample, roughly 78% were seen once. Note on this clone: Its antigen remains unknown.

Overall study results and limits: Median bootstrapped AUC for CMV status was about 0.95 originally, 0.75 to 0.91 US-trained. Of approximately 160 reported CMV TCRbeta sequences, some 67 were found in memory CD4+ repertoires.

Input material: memory CD4+ T cells from blood. This sequence joins TRBV7-9 and TRBJ1-3; the match to TRBD1 covers 10 bases. This receptor was obtained from an adult in good health and CMV-seronegative. The CDR3, as DNA: TGTGCCAGCAGCCCGACAGGGGGCGCGAACACCATATATTTT. Its translation: CASSPTGGANTIYF.